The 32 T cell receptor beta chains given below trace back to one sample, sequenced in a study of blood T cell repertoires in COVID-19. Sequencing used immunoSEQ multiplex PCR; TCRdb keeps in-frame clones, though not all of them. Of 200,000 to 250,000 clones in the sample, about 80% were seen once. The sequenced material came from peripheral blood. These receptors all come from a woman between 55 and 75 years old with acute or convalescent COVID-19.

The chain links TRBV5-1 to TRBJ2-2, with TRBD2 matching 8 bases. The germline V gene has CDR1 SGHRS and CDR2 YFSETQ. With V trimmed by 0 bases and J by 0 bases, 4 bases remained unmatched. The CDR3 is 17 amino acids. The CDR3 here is CASSLALAGPNTGELFF. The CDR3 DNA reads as TGCGCCAGCAGCTTGGCCCTAGCGGGCCCGAACACCGGGGAGCTGTTTTTT. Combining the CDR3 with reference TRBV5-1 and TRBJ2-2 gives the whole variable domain KAGVTQTPRYLIKTRGQQVTLSCSPISGHRSVSWYQQTPGQGLQFLFEYFSETQRNKGNFPGRFSGRQFSNSRSEMNVSTLELGDSALYLCASSLALAGPNTGELFFGEGSRLTVL.

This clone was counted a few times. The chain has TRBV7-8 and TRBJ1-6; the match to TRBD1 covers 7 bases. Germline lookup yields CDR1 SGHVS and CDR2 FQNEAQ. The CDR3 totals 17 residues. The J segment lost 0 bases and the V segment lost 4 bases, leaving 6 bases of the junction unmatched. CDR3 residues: CASSSRDRSSYNSPLHF. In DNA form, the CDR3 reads TGTGCCAGCAGCTCCCGGGACAGAAGCTCCTATAATTCACCCCTCCACTTT.

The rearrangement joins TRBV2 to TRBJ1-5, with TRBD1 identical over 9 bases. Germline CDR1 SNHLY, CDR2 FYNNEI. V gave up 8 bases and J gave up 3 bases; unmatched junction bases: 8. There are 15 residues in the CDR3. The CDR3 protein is CASGGDRAINQPQHF. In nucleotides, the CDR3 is TGTGCCAGCGGGGGGGACAGGGCGATCAATCAGCCCCAGCATTTT. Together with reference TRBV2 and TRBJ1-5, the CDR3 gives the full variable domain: EPEVTQTPSHQVTQMGQEVILRCVPISNHLYFYWYRQILGQKVEFLVSFYNNEISEKSEIFDDQFSVERPDGSNFTLKIRSTKLEDSAMYFCASGGDRAINQPQHFGDGTRLSIL.

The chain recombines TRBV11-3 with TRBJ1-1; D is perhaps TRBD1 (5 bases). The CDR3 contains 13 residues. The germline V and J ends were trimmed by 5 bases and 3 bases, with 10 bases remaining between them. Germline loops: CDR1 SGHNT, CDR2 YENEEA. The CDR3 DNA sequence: TGTGCCAGCAGCCTGACAGCCTACACTGAAGCTTTCTTT. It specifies CASSLTAYTEAFF.

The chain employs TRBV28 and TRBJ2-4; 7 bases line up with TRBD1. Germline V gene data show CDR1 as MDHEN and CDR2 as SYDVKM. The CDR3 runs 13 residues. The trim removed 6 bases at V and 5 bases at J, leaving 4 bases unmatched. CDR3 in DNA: TGTGCCAGCAGACCCGACAGGGAAAACATTCAGTACTTC. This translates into CASRPDRENIQYF.

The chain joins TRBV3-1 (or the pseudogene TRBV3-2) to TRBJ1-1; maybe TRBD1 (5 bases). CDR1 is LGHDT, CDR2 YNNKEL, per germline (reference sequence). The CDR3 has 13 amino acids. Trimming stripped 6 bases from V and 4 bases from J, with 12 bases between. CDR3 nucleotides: TGTGCCAGCAGTCGATCGGGGGGCACTGAAGCTTTCTTT. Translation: CASSRSGGTEAFF.

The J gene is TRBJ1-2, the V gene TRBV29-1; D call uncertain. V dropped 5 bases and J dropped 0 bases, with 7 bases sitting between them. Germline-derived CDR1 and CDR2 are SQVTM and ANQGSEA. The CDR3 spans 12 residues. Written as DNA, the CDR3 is TGCAGCGTTTTGGTAGCTAACTATGGCTACACCTTC. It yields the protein CSVLVANYGYTF. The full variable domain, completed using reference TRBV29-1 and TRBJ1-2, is SAVISQKPSRDICQRGTSLTIQCQVDSQVTMMFWYRQQPGQSLTLIATANQGSEATYESGFVIDKFPISRPNLTFSTLTVSNMSPEDSSIYLCSVLVANYGYTFGSGTRLTVV.

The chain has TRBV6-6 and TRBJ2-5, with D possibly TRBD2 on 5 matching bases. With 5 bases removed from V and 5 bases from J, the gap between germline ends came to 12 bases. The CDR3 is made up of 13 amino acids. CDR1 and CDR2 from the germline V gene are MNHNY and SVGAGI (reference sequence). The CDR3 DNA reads TGTGCCAGCAGTACCACTAGAGAGGAGACCCAGTACTTC. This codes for CASSTTREETQYF.

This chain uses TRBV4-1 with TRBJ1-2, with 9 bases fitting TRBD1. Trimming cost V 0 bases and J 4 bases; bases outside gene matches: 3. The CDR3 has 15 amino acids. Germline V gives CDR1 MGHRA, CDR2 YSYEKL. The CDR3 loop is CASSQDRDRAYGYTF. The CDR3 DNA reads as TGCGCCAGCAGCCAAGATAGGGACAGGGCCTATGGCTACACCTTC.

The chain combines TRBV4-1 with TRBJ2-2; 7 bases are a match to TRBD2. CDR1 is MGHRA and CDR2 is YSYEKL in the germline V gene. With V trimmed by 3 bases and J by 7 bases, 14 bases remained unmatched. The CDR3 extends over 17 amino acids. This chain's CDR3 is CASSHKHGTNWVGELFF. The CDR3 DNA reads TGCGCCAGCAGCCATAAACATGGGACTAATTGGGTCGGGGAGCTGTTTTTT.

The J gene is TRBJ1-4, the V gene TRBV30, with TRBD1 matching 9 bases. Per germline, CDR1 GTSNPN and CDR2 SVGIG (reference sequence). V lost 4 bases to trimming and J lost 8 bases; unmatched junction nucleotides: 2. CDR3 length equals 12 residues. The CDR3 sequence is CAWTTGGEKLFF. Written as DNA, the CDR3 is TGTGCCTGGACGACAGGGGGGGAAAAACTGTTTTTT.

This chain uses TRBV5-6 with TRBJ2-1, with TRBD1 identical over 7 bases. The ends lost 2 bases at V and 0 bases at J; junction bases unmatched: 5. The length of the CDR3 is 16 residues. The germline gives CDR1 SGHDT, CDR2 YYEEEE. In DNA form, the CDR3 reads TGTGCCAGCAGCTTCGTGACAGGGACCTCCTACAATGAGCAGTTCTTC. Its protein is CASSFVTGTSYNEQFF.

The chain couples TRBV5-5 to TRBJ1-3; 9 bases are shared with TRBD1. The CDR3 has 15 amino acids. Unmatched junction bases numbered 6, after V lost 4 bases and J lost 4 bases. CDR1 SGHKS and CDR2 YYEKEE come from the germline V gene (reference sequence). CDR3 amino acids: CASSPQGATGNTIYF. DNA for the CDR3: TGTGCCAGCAGCCCACAGGGGGCGACGGGAAACACCATATATTTT.

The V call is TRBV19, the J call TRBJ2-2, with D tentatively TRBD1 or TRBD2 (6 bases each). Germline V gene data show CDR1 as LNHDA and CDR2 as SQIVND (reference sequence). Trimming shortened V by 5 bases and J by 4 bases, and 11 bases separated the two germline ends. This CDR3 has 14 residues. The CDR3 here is CASSLGGPTGELFF. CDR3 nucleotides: TGTGCCAGTAGTCTAGGGGGGCCCACCGGGGAGCTGTTTTTT.

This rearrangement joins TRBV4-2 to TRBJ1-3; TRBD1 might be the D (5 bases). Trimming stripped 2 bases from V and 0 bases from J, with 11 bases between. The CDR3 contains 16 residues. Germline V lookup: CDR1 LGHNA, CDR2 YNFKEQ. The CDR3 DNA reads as TGTGCCAGCAGCCAATTTCAGGGTGGCTCTGGAAACACCATATATTTT. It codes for CASSQFQGGSGNTIYF.

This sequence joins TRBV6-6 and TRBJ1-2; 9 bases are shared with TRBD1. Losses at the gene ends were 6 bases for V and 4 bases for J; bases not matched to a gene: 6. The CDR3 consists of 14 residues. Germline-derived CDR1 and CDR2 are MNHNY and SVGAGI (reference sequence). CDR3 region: CASRTGGRFYGYTF. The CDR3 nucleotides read TGTGCCAGCAGAACAGGGGGCCGCTTCTATGGCTACACCTTC.

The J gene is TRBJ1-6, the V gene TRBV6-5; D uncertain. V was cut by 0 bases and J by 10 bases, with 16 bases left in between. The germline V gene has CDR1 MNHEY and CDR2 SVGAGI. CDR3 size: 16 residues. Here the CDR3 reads CASSYSDPSLGSPLHF. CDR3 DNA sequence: TGTGCCAGCAGTTACTCGGATCCAAGCTTGGGCTCACCCCTCCACTTT.

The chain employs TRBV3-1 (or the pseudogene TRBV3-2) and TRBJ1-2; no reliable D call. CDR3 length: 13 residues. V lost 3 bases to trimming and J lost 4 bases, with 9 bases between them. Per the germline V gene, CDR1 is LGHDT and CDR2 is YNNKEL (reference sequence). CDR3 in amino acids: CASSQAQFYGYTF. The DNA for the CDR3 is TGTGCCAGCAGCCAGGCTCAATTCTATGGCTACACCTTC.

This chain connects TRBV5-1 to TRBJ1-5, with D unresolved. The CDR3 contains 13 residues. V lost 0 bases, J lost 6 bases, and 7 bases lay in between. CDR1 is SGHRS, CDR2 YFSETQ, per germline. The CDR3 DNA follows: TGCGCCAGCAGCTTGGTAAGCGGTCAGCCCCAGCATTTT. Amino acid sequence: CASSLVSGQPQHF.

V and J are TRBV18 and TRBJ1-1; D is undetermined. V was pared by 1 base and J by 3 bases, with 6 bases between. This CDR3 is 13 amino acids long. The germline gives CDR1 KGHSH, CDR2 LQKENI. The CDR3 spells CASSPLVYTEAFF. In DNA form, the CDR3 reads TGTGCCAGCTCACCACTCGTATACACTGAAGCTTTCTTT. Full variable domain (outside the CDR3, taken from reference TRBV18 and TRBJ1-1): NAGVMQNPRHLVRRRGQEARLRCSPMKGHSHVYWYRQLPEEGLKFMVYLQKENIIDESGMPKERFSAEFPKEGPSILRIQQVVRGDSAAYFCASSPLVYTEAFFGQGTRLTVV.

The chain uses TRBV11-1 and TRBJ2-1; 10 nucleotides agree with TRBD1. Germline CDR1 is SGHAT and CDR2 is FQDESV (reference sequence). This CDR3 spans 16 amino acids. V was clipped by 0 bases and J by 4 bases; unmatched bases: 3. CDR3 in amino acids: CASSLAWTGGYNEQFF. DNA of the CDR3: TGTGCCAGCAGCTTAGCTTGGACAGGGGGTTACAATGAGCAGTTCTTC.

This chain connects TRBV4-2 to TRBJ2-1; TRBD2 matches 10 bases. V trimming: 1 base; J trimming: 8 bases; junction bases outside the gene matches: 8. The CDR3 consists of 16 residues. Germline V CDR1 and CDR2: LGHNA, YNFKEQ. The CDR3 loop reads CASSQAGAGGKYEQFF. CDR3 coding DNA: TGTGCCAGCAGCCAAGCCGGAGCGGGGGGGAAATATGAGCAGTTCTTC.

The CDR3 DNA is TGCGCCAGCAGTTACATTTCTGGAAACACCATATATTTT. This encodes CASSYISGNTIYF. The J gene is TRBJ1-3, the V gene TRBV5-1, with no clear D. Germline V gene data show CDR1 as SGHRS and CDR2 as YFSETQ. V was pared by 5 bases and J by 1 base, with 7 bases between. The CDR3 sequence is 13 residues long.

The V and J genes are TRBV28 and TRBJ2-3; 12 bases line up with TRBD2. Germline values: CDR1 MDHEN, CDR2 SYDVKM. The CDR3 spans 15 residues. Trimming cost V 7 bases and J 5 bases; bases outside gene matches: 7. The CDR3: CASIRTGLAGDTQYF. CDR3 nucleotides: TGTGCCAGCATTAGAACGGGACTAGCGGGAGATACGCAGTATTTT. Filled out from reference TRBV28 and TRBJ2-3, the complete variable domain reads DVKVTQSSRYLVKRTGEKVFLECVQDMDHENMFWYRQDPGLGLRLIYFSYDVKMKEKGDIPEGYSVSREKKERFSLILESASTNQTSMYLCASIRTGLAGDTQYFGPGTRLTVL.

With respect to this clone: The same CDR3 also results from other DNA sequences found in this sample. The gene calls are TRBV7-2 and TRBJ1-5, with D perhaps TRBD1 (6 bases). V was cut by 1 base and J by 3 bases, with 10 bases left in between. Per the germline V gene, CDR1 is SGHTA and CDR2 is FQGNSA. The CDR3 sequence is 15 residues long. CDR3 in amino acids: CASSLVTGSNQPQHF. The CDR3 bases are TGTGCCAGCAGCTTAGTAACAGGGTCCAATCAGCCCCAGCATTTT.

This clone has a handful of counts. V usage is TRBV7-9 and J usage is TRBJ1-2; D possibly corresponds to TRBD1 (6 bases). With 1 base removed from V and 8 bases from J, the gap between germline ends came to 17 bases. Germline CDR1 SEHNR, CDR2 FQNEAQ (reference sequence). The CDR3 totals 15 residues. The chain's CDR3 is CASSLGTALRWGYTF. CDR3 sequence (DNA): TGTGCCAGCAGCTTAGGGACAGCCCTCCGTTGGGGCTACACCTTC. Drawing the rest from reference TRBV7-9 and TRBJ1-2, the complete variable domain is DTGVSQNPRHKITKRGQNVTFRCDPISEHNRLYWYRQTLGQGPEFLTYFQNEAQLEKSRLLSDRFSAERPKGSFSTLEIQRTEQGDSAMYLCASSLGTALRWGYTFGSGTRLTVV.

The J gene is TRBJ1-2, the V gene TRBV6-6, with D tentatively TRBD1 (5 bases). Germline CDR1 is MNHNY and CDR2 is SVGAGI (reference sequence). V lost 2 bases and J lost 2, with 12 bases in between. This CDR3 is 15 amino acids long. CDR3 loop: CASSYGQGLNYGYTF. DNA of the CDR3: TGTGCCAGCAGTTACGGCCAGGGCCTGAACTATGGCTACACCTTC.

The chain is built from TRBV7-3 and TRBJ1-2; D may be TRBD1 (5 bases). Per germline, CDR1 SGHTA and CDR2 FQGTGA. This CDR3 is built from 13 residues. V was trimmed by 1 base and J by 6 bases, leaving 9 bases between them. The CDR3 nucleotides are TGTGCCAGCAGCTTAAATTCGGGGGATGGCTACACCTTC. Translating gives CASSLNSGDGYTF.

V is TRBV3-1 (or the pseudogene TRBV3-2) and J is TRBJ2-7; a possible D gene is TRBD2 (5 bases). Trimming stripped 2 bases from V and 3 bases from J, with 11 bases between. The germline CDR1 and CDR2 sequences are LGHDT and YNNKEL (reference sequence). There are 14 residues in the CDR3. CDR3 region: CASSQPGNDYEQYF. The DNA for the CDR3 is TGTGCCAGCAGCCAACCCGGGAACGACTACGAGCAGTACTTC.

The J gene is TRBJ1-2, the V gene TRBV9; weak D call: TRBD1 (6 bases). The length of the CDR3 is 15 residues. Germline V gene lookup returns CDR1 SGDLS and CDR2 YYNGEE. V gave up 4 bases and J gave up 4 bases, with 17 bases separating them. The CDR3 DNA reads TGTGCCAGCAGCCCCTCGACAGGAATAATCTATGGCTACACCTTC. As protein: CASSPSTGIIYGYTF.

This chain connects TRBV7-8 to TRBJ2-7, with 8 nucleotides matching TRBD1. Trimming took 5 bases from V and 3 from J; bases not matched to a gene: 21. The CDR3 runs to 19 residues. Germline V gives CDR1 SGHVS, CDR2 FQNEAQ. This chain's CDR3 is CASSRTPTGTGAQIYEQYF. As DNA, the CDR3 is TGTGCCAGCAGCCGAACGCCTACAGGGACAGGAGCTCAGATCTACGAGCAGTACTTC.

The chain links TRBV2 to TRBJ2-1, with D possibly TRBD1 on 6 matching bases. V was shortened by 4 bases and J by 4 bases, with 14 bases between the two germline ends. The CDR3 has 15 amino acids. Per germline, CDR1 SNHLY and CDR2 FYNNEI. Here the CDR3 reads CASSVGALRYNEQFF. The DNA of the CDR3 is TGTGCCAGCAGTGTGGGGGCTCTCCGGTACAATGAGCAGTTCTTC.